The sequence of this T cell receptor beta chain was determined in a study of blood T cells in healthy people across ages (dated by TCRdb to between 2015 and 2016). In the study overall: Template switching captured roughly one uniquely barcoded TCR beta cDNA molecule per two T cells in model experiments. To track age-related changes in TCR beta repertoire diversity, the study relied on deep sequencing normalized with unique cDNA molecular identifiers. The donors were split into four age groups: young (average about 16 years), middle-aged (39), aged (over 55) and long-lived (approximately 89). The study analyzed two additional independent replicas of 1 million unique cDNA reads from the same blood draw for two donors, one aged 18 to 30 and one aged 80 or older. What the work shows at the level of the full study, not this receptor alone: The CMV infection status of donors was not known, potentially confounding age-related changes in expanded clonotypes. Observed TCR beta diversity correlated strongly with the percentage of naive T cells measured by flow cytometry. Observed TCR beta diversity per million T cells fell roughly linearly with age, and a significant reduction was already apparent by age roughly 40. Estimates of total diversity from one million sequenced T cells were regarded as lower bounds and underestimates. Compared with the aged group, the long-lived group had more naive CD4+ T cells, fewer expanded clones and increased TCR diversity, a pattern suggesting age selection. Conclusive comparison of naive and antigen-experienced compartments was prevented by the profiling of bulk unsorted PBMCs.

Donors were around 37 systemically healthy Caucasian individuals from Russia aged roughly 6 to 100 years. Approximately 9 milliliters of peripheral blood were collected from each donor into EDTA-treated Vacutainer tubes. Ficoll-Paque density-gradient centrifugation was used to isolate PBMCs, with at least 6 million per sample. Total RNA, at least 5.5 micrograms per sample, was extracted from PBMCs with Trizol reagent. The percentages of naive CD45RAhigh/CD27high T cells were determined by flow cytometry on a PBMC aliquot from every donor. The CDR3 holds 15 amino acids from the cysteine to the phenylalanine. Solely the CDR3 DNA is kept, with 45 bases framed from the first base. V trim: 3 bases; J trim: 0 bases; unmatched bases: 5. CDR1 and CDR2 were assigned from the germline V gene as MDHEN and SYDVKM. This clonotype was observed a few times. Its antigen target is currently unknown. There are no base qualities to consult, and no much larger clone falls within one base.

Library preparation employed 5' RACE. Sequencer: Illumina HiSeq 2500. A second PCR of roughly 7 to 12 cycles was performed with a sample-barcoded 5' primer and a J-beta primer mix. A template-switch 5' adaptor carrying 12 random nucleotides introduced a unique molecular identifier onto each TCR beta cDNA molecule. At least 2.5 million CDR3-containing paired-end reads were obtained from each sample. The Mint cDNA synthesis kit, primed by a TRBC-specific oligonucleotide, was used to synthesize first-strand cDNA from all RNA. Following uracil-DNA glycosylase treatment, all cDNA underwent a first 18-cycle PCR with the universal primers M1SS and BC2_uni_R. The study's processing was this. Each sample was normalized by randomly selecting 1 million high-quality reads, each carrying a distinct molecular identifier. Reads sharing molecular identifiers were discarded rather than binned into consensus sequences. MiTCR, with a Q25 quality threshold and the strictest error-elimination algorithm, was used for CDR3 identification, clonotype clustering and error correction. Lower-bound total TCR beta diversity was estimated with a nonparametric unseen species model using Euler transformation. TCRdb redid the processing of the public reads, applying fastp at Q25 and MiXCR, and retained in-frame beta chains. Identical CDR3 proteins give one entry, which carries the most common genes and DNA. It is TCRdb's table, rather than the study itself, that gives the V and J calls and clone size. Present in this sample are over 450,000 distinct CDR3 sequences, around 24% of which were seen just once. The top ten constitute under 9% of the sample.

The same sample was also used in a study of T cells of mothers and their children. From that second study: Donors were nine systemically healthy Caucasian individuals: three mothers and their six children. cDNA synthesis used all of the extracted RNA, with around 1.4 ug of RNA in each 15 ul reaction. In the second PCR, sample barcodes and 2-4 random nucleotides were introduced via the M1S primer. Over 8 million TCR beta CDR3 reads were obtained for each mother, and 2.5 million to 3 million reads were obtained for each child. Thymic selection similarly shapes TCR recombination output in related and unrelated pairs, with minor effect from inherited differences. Related mother-child pairs always showed normalized repertoire overlap that was slightly higher than in unrelated mother-child pairs, though the difference was never significant. Persistent microchimeric T cell clones were not detected, at a sensitivity of approximately 100 clones per million clonotypes. In the study, deep NGS was used to compare the TCR beta repertoires of mothers and children, and features distinguishing related mother-child pairs from unrelated individuals were sought. Mothers averaged approximately 41 +/- 4 years of age and children averaged roughly 10 +/- 4 years. Libraries were sequenced on Illumina HiSeq 2000 with 100+100 nt paired-end reads after adapter ligation with NEBNext reagents. To avoid cross-contamination, the mother libraries and the child libraries were prepared a month apart and sequenced in separate runs. For each donor, somewhere between about 500,000 and 2,000,000 distinct TCR beta clonotypes were identified. Naive TCR beta clonotypes were estimated from low-frequency clonotypes matched to each donor's FACS-determined naive share, without sorting.

The sequencing input was blood. The origin of this receptor is a boy younger than 18 in good health. The chain is made from TRBV28 and TRBJ2-7; 7 junctional bases match TRBD1. The CDR3 has the sequence CASSFPTGRSYEQYF. The DNA is as follows: TGTGCCAGCAGTTTTCCGACAGGGCGCTCCTACGAGCAGTACTTC.